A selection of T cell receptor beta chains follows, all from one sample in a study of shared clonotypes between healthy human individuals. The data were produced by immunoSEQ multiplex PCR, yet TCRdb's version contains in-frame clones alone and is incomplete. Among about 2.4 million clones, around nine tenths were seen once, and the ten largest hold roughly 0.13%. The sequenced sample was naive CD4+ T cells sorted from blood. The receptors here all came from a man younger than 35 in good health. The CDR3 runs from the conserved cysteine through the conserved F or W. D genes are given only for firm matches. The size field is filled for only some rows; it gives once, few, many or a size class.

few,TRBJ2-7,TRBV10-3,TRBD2,CAIGTSLEQYF,TGTGCCATCGGGACTAGCCTCGAGCAGTACTTC
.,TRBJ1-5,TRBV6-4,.,CASSPRRDPRYQPQHF,TGTGCCAGCAGTCCTCGCAGGGACCCTCGATATCAGCCCCAGCATTTT
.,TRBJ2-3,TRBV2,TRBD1,CASSRRLGGAGTDTQYF,TGTGCCAGCAGTCGTCGGTTAGGGGGCGCAGGCACAGATACGCAGTATTTT
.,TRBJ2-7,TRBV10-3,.,CAISGGTRAYEQYF,TGTGCCATCAGTGGAGGGACACGGGCCTACGAGCAGTACTTC
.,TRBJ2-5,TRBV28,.,CASSPYRGGLQETQYF,TGTGCCAGCAGTCCCTACAGGGGAGGCCTCCAAGAGACCCAGTACTTC
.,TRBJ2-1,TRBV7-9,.,CASSLVSGTPQFF,TGTGCCAGCAGCTTAGTTTCCGGGACGCCGCAGTTCTTC
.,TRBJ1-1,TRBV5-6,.,CASSLNFGRGEAFF,TGTGCCAGCAGCCTGAACTTCGGACGGGGAGAAGCTTTCTTT
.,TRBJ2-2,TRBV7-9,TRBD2,CASQKVAGKTGELFF,TGTGCCAGCCAAAAGGTAGCGGGAAAGACCGGGGAGCTGTTTTTT
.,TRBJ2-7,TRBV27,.,CASTIRSGAGTPYEQYF,TGTGCCAGCACCATTAGGTCTGGGGCAGGAACCCCCTACGAGCAGTACTTC
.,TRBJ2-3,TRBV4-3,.,CASSQGNSLAADTQYF,TGCGCCAGCAGCCAAGGGAATAGCCTAGCAGCAGATACGCAGTATTTT
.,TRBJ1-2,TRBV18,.,CASSRDKANYGYTF,TGTGCCAGCTCGCGGGACAAAGCTAACTATGGCTACACCTTC
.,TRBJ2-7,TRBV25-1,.,CASRGDTYEQYF,TGTGCCAGCAGGGGGGATACCTACGAGCAGTACTTC
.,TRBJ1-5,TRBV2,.,CASSGGRGQPQHF,TGTGCCAGCAGTGGAGGGCGAGGCCAGCCCCAGCATTTT
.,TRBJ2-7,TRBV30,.,CAWSVTGYEQYF,TGTGCCTGGAGTGTTACGGGGTACGAGCAGTACTTC
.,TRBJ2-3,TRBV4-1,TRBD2,CASSQVSSGESDTQYF,TGCGCCAGCAGCCAAGTGTCCAGCGGGGAATCAGATACGCAGTATTTT
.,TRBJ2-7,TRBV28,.,CASSLNRGPSYEQYF,TGTGCCAGCAGTTTGAACAGAGGTCCATCCTACGAGCAGTACTTC
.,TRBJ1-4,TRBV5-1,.,CASSDGGAGQEKLFF,TGCGCCAGCAGCGATGGGGGCGCCGGTCAAGAAAAACTGTTTTTT
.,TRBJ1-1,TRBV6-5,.,CASSNRNLMNTEAFF,TGTGCCAGCAGTAATAGAAATCTCATGAACACTGAAGCTTTCTTT
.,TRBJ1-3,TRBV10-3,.,CASRPSGGRGNTIYF,TGTGCCTCTCGGCCTTCCGGGGGTCGTGGAAACACCATATATTTT
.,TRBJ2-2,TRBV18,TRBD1,CASSPGQGTNGHGAGELFF,TGTGCCAGCTCTCCGGGACAGGGGACTAACGGCCACGGCGCCGGGGAGCTGTTTTTT
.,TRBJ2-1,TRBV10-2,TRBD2,CASTNGGVLGRLAGPLDEQFF,TGCGCCAGCACTAACGGCGGGGTACTCGGACGACTAGCGGGACCCTTGGATGAGCAGTTCTTC
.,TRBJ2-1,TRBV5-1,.,CASSLAEGNEQFF,TGCGCCAGCAGCTTGGCCGAAGGGAATGAGCAGTTCTTC
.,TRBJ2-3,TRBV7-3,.,CASSLRLGTDTQYF,TGTGCCAGCAGCTTGAGACTGGGTACAGATACGCAGTATTTT
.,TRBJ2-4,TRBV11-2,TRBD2,CASSYTSGGENIQYF,TGTGCCAGCAGCTACACTAGCGGAGGAGAAAACATTCAGTACTTC
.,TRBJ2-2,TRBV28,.,CASSLKGNTGELFF,TGTGCCAGCAGTTTAAAAGGGAACACCGGGGAGCTGTTTTTT
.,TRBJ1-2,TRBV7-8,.,CASTRGAADYGYTF,TGTGCCAGCACCCGAGGAGCGGCAGACTATGGCTACACCTTC
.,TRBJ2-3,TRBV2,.,CASSVELRHSTDTQYF,TGTGCCAGCAGTGTAGAACTCCGACACAGCACAGATACGCAGTATTTT
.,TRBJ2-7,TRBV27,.,CASSPQGTAASSYEQYF,TGTGCCAGCAGTCCACAAGGGACCGCGGCAAGCTCCTACGAGCAGTACTTC
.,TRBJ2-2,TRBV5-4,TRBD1,CASSSDRQGGTGELFF,TGTGCCAGCAGCTCAGATAGACAGGGGGGGACCGGGGAGCTGTTTTTT
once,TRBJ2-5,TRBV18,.,CASSPSRLGTETQYF,TGTGCCAGCTCACCGTCAAGGCTAGGTACGGAGACCCAGTACTTC
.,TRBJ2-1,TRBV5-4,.,CASSLDGGRNEQFF,TGTGCCAGCAGCTTGGATGGGGGGCGCAATGAGCAGTTCTTC
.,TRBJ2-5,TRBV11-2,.,CASSLDSQETQYF,TGTGCCAGCAGCTTAGACAGTCAAGAGACCCAGTACTTC
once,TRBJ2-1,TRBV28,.,CASTYGWAESYNEQFF,TGTGCCAGCACCTACGGTTGGGCGGAGTCCTACAATGAGCAGTTCTTC
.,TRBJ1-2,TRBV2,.,CASSVSLQGIHGYTF,TGTGCCAGCAGTGTCAGCCTACAGGGAATTCATGGCTACACCTTC
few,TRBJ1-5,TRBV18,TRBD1,CASSPGQQDQPQHF,TGTGCCAGCTCACCGGGACAGCAAGATCAGCCCCAGCATTTT
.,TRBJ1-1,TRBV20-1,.,CSAPDTSYAFF,TGCAGTGCCCCGGACACTTCGTATGCTTTCTTT
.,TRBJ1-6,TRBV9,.,CASSVNWRGSPLHF,TGTGCCAGCAGCGTAAATTGGAGGGGTTCACCCCTCCACTTT
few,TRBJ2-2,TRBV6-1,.,CASRGHGRTGELFF,TGTGCCAGCAGGGGACATGGGAGGACCGGGGAGCTGTTTTTT
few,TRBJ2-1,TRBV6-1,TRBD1,CASSAGQGRDEQFF,TGTGCCAGCAGTGCGGGACAGGGAAGGGATGAGCAGTTCTTC
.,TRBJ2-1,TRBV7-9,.,CASRSTGRDEQFF,TGTGCCAGCAGATCGACGGGACGTGATGAGCAGTTCTTC
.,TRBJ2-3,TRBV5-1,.,CASSFGGKTDTQYF,TGCGCCAGCAGCTTCGGTGGGAAGACAGATACGCAGTATTTT
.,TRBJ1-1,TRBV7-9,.,CASSLSHGGATEAFF,TGTGCCAGCAGCTTAAGTCACGGCGGGGCCACTGAAGCTTTCTTT
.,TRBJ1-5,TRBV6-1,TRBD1,CASITTGTANQPQHF,TGTGCCAGCATCACGACAGGGACAGCTAATCAGCCCCAGCATTTT